This T cell receptor (beta chain) was observed in a study of shared clonotypes between healthy human individuals. Study context: A couple of women and three men aged 18 to 49 made up the donors. Per donor, CD8 memory used one plate, CD8 naive used two, CD4 memory used three and CD4 naive used three.

CD45RA+ naive and CD45RA-negative memory subsets were separated from CD4+ cells. This CDR3 contains 13 residues. V was trimmed by 8 bases and J by 4 bases, leaving 14 bases between them. The germline CDR1 and CDR2 sequences are ENHRY and SYGVKD. Using immunoSEQ multiplex PCR, the repertoire was profiled, and TCRdb retains in-frame clones only, with some absent. Among roughly 2.4 million clones listed, approximately 94% were seen once. The sequencing sample was made of naive CD4+ T cells sorted from blood. Subset noted: CD45RA+ positively selected. The source is a man aged 18 to 29 in good health. The chain couples TRBV10-3 to TRBJ2-5; D is unclear. This CDR3 is CAIHDRVGETQYF. Written as DNA, the CDR3 is TGTGCCATCCACGACCGAGTAGGAGAGACCCAGTACTTC.